The 15 T cell receptor beta chains listed next were all sequenced from one sample in a study of CXCR3-negative and CXCR3-positive naive CD8 T cells. General observations from the study: Higher TRB CDR3 hydrophobicity marked CXCR3-positive naive cells relative to CXCR3-negative naive cells.

The TRB cDNA libraries were prepared by 5' RACE with UMI labels. TCRdb reprocessed the 5' RACE reads and keeps a single row for each CDR3 protein, giving no DNA. Recorded for this sample: approximately 90,000 distinct CDR3 sequences. What these receptors recognize is not known. Material for sequencing was naive CXCR3+ CD8+ T cells from blood. The subset: CD45RO-CCR7+CD27+CD95- naive CD8+ T cells expressing CXCR3 (TNR3+). The source of these receptors is a human donor in good health. Some clones in this sample may be carry-over from other donors' samples.

The gene calls are TRBV29-1 and TRBJ2-3. This CDR3 spans 13 amino acids. Germline V gene lookup returns CDR1 SQVTM and CDR2 ANQGSEA. The CDR3 protein is CSVETAATDTQYF.

The chain employs TRBV6-5 and TRBJ2-7; TCRdb picks TRBD2, but there is no DNA to check that call. CDR3 size: 17 residues. Germline lookup yields CDR1 MNHEY and CDR2 SVGAGI. The chain's CDR3 is CASRTTGGMGASYEQYF.

The J gene is TRBJ2-7, the V gene TRBV3-1. Germline V gene lookup returns CDR1 LGHDT and CDR2 YNNKEL (reference sequence). This CDR3 contains 14 residues. The chain's CDR3 is CASSQDWGGYEQYF.

The V and J genes are TRBV12-3 or TRBV12-4 and TRBJ2-6. The CDR3 length is 13 residues. The CDR3 is CASSNSGANVLTF.

This chain joins TRBV7-6 and TRBJ2-7; the D call of TRBD1 rests on TCRdb alone, since no DNA is present to check it. CDR1 and CDR2 from the germline V gene are SGHVS and FNYEAQ. This CDR3 has 13 amino acids. CDR3 loop: CASSGRTGLVQYF.

J is TRBJ2-1 and V is TRBV7-9; the D gene TCRdb calls, TRBD1, cannot be checked with no DNA. The CDR3 totals 12 residues. From germline, CDR1 is SEHNR and CDR2 FQNEAQ (reference sequence). The CDR3 spells CASTLGENEQFF.

The rearrangement joins TRBV28 to TRBJ2-3; TCRdb lists TRBD1, though no DNA is available to test this call. From germline, CDR1 is MDHEN and CDR2 SYDVKM. This CDR3 is 15 amino acids long. CDR3 loop: CASDVGTVNTDTQYF.

The chain employs TRBV7-2 and TRBJ2-3; lacking DNA, the TRBD1 call made by TCRdb goes unchecked. The V gene's germline CDR1 is SGHTA and CDR2 FQGNSA. CDR3 length: 15 amino acids. The CDR3 spells CASSYIRVDTDTQYF.

This chain uses TRBV4-1 with TRBJ2-7. CDR1 is MGHRA, CDR2 YSYEKL, per germline. The length of the CDR3 is 15 residues. CDR3 amino acids: CASSQFSGSTYEQYF.

The J gene is TRBJ2-7, the V gene TRBV11-2; there is no DNA to check the TCRdb D call of TRBD2. This CDR3 contains 14 residues. Germline V gives CDR1 SGHAT, CDR2 FQNNGV. CDR3 sequence: CASSPGPAYYEQYF.

The CDR3 reads CASSFPRDGAFF. The chain links TRBV12-3 or TRBV12-4 to TRBJ1-1; TCRdb's D call of TRBD1 is untestable without DNA. This CDR3 is built from 12 residues.

The chain employs TRBV7-9 and TRBJ2-2; TCRdb gives TRBD1 as the D gene, but with no DNA this cannot be confirmed. This CDR3 has 16 residues. Per germline, CDR1 SEHNR and CDR2 FQNEAQ (reference sequence). CDR3 residues: CDSSLGGSVNTGELFF.

The V and J genes are TRBV15 and TRBJ2-1; TCRdb reports TRBD2, a call that lacks DNA to check it against. The V gene's germline CDR1 is LNHNV and CDR2 YYDKDF (reference sequence). This CDR3 spans 17 amino acids. CDR3 sequence: CATTDPMRSSVHNEQFF.

V gene TRBV20-1 combines with J gene TRBJ2-7. CDR3 length equals 13 residues. Germline loops: CDR1 DFQATT, CDR2 SNEGSKA (reference sequence). CDR3 protein: CSAADRRAYEQYF.

CDR3 sequence: CATWGRVRNTIYF. The gene calls are TRBV10-2 and TRBJ1-3. The CDR3 is 13 amino acids. The germline gives CDR1 WSHSY, CDR2 SAAADI.